Following are 4 T cell receptor beta chains from one sample sequenced in a study of identical twins (dated by TCRdb to 2015 to 2016). The receptor library was made with 5' RACE. Sequencer: Illumina HiSeq 2000. TCRdb itself trimmed the public reads at Q25 with fastp, ran MiXCR and retained productive beta chains. Rows are unified per CDR3 protein, each entry keeping the most common DNA and genes. This sample comprises hundreds of thousands of distinct CDR3 sequences, 20% to 30% of them detected only once. The ten largest clones add up to approximately 2.9% of the sample. This sample also belongs to another study, concerning T cells expressing NK-cell markers.

Sample: CD4+ T cells sorted from blood. The receptors were sampled from a woman between 18 and 30 years old in good health.

This clonotype showed up many times. The chain carries TRBV5-1 and TRBJ2-1; possibly TRBD1 for D (6 bases). The V gene lost 1 base and the J gene lost 7 bases, with 12 bases spanning the gap. Per the germline V gene, CDR1 is SGHRS and CDR2 is YFSETQ. The CDR3 length is 14 residues. The CDR3 region is CASSLWTVTNEQFF. The CDR3 bases are TGCGCCAGCAGCTTGTGGACAGTTACTAATGAGCAGTTCTTC.

This clonotype turned up a few times. This rearrangement joins TRBV12-3 or TRBV12-4 to TRBJ2-1; 12 nucleotides match TRBD2. The length of the CDR3 is 14 residues. After removal of 6 bases from V and 12 bases from J, the junction contained 9 bases not matched to a gene. The CDR3, as DNA: TGTGCCAGCAGGCAACTAGCGGGAGGAACTTTGCAGTTCTTC. It is translated as CASRQLAGGTLQFF.

Written as DNA, the CDR3 is TGTGCCAGCAGCGTAATGAATGAGCAGTTCTTC. Translation gives CASSVMNEQFF. V and J are TRBV9 and TRBJ2-1; D gene unclear. Germline-derived CDR1 and CDR2 are SGDLS and YYNGEE. The CDR3 totals 11 residues. Deletions cut 1 base from V and 7 bases from J, with 3 bases between.

This clonotype was recorded a few times. V and J are TRBV4-2 and TRBJ2-5; possibly TRBD1 for D (6 bases). V was trimmed by 0 bases and J by 5 bases, leaving 10 bases between them. Germline values: CDR1 LGHNA, CDR2 YNFKEQ. The CDR3 spans 14 residues. This CDR3 is CASSQDQQGETQYF. Written as DNA, the CDR3 is TGTGCCAGCAGCCAAGACCAGCAGGGGGAGACCCAGTACTTC.